This T cell receptor beta chain derives from a study of metastatic and nonmetastatic thyroid tumors (TCRdb year 2020). Background on the whole study: For patients with malignant and with benign thyroid disease, the researchers compared repertoires between peripheral blood samples and tumor or nodule tissue samples. Study-wide findings and limitations: In both blood and tumor samples, malignant tumors were reported to have significantly higher TCR beta diversity than benign nodules.

No treatment had been received by any patient before thyroid surgery. Using T-cell receptor beta sequencing, the researchers looked back retrospectively at clinical samples from patients, gathered between about 2011 and 2018. A word on this clone: The target of this receptor is not known. Base quality data are lacking; no much larger clone is found one base away.

Preparation of the library involved PCR. The instrument given in TCRdb is Illumina HiSeq 4000. High-throughput sequencing was used to profile the TCR beta-chain CDR3 region of every patient. In the authors' own workflow: Drawing on CDR3 differences between clinicopathological groups, the researchers built a classifier meant to tell apart patients with distant-metastatic papillary thyroid cancer. Repertoire diversity was assessed with the Shannon index, and tumor-blood repertoire similarity with the Morisita-Horn index. TCRdb trimmed the raw reads at Q25, called clones with MiXCR and kept productive beta chains. The V and J calls and clone size come from TCRdb's table, not from the authors' own analysis. This sample lists roughly 12,000 clones; around a third were detected once. The top ten clonotypes cover about an eighth of the sample. Input material: tumor tissue. The receptor comes from a female donor with papillary thyroid cancer or a benign thyroid nodule (not recorded which). Some clones in this sample may be carry-over from other donors' samples.

DNA sequence: TGCGCCAGCAGCTTGTCTTCGACTGCCTACGAGCAGTACTTC. This codes for CASSLSSTAYEQYF. The chain is made from TRBV5-1 and TRBJ2-7; the D gene lacks a confident call. Reading from cysteine to phenylalanine, the CDR3 counts 14 amino acids. Only the CDR3 DNA stays, 42 bases, in frame from base 1. Per the germline V gene, SGHRS is the CDR1 and YFSETQ is the CDR2. Trimming at the junction amounts to 1 base on V and 2 bases on J, and the germline ends lie 10 bases apart.